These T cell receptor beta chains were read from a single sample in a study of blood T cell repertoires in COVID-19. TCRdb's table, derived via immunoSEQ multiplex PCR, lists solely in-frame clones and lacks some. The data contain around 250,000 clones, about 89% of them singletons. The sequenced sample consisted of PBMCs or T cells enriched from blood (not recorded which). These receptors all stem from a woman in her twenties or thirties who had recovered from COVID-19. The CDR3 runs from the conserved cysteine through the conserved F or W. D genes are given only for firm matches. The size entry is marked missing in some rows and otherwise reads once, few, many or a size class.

CDR3aa: CASSPLSGENTGELFF; CDR3nt: TGTGCCAGCAGCCCACTAAGCGGCGAGAACACCGGGGAGCTGTTTTTT; v_gene: TRBV3-1/TRBV3-2; abundance: .; j_gene: TRBJ2-2; d_gene: .
CDR3aa: CASSGGQSNQPQHF; CDR3nt: TGTGCCAGCAGCGGCGGGCAGAGCAATCAGCCCCAGCATTTT; v_gene: TRBV9; abundance: .; j_gene: TRBJ1-5; d_gene: .
CDR3aa: CASNRDSYNEKLFF; CDR3nt: TGTGCCAGCAACCGGGACAGTTATAATGAAAAACTGTTTTTT; v_gene: TRBV2; abundance: .; j_gene: TRBJ1-4; d_gene: TRBD1
CDR3aa: CASSSPGTGGQAFF; CDR3nt: TGTGCCAGCAGCTCTCCCGGGACAGGGGGCCAAGCTTTCTTT; v_gene: TRBV7-3; abundance: .; j_gene: TRBJ1-1; d_gene: TRBD1
CDR3aa: CASSQDSSGANVLTF; CDR3nt: TGTGCCAGCAGCCAGGACAGCTCTGGGGCCAACGTCCTGACTTTC; v_gene: TRBV3-1/TRBV3-2; abundance: .; j_gene: TRBJ2-6; d_gene: .
CDR3aa: CASRGQGEISASYNEQFF; CDR3nt: TGTGCCAGCAGAGGGCAAGGGGAAATTTCAGCCTCCTACAATGAGCAGTTCTTC; v_gene: TRBV28; abundance: .; j_gene: TRBJ2-1; d_gene: .
CDR3aa: CASSLRGLPNTEAFF; CDR3nt: TGTGCCAGTAGCCTACGAGGACTACCGAACACTGAAGCTTTCTTT; v_gene: TRBV19; abundance: .; j_gene: TRBJ1-1; d_gene: .
CDR3aa: CASSAYRAVGTEAFF; CDR3nt: TGTGCCAGCAGCGCATACAGGGCGGTGGGCACTGAAGCTTTCTTT; v_gene: TRBV7-9; abundance: .; j_gene: TRBJ1-1; d_gene: .
CDR3aa: CASCRASVPGELFF; CDR3nt: TGTGCCAGCTGCCGGGCTAGCGTACCCGGGGAGCTGTTTTTT; v_gene: TRBV6-2/TRBV6-3; abundance: .; j_gene: TRBJ2-2; d_gene: .
CDR3aa: CASLWGLTGELFF; CDR3nt: TGTGCCAGCCTGTGGGGGCTTACCGGGGAGCTGTTTTTT; v_gene: TRBV2; abundance: .; j_gene: TRBJ2-2; d_gene: .
CDR3aa: CASSPRRPGQDTGELFF; CDR3nt: TGTGCCAGCTCACCACGCCGCCCGGGACAAGACACCGGGGAGCTGTTTTTT; v_gene: TRBV18; abundance: .; j_gene: TRBJ2-2; d_gene: .
CDR3aa: CASSFAGKANYGYTF; CDR3nt: TGTGCCAGCAGTTTTGCGGGGAAAGCTAACTATGGCTACACCTTC; v_gene: TRBV28; abundance: .; j_gene: TRBJ1-2; d_gene: .
CDR3aa: CASSQGQVLRRARPHEQYF; CDR3nt: TGCGCCAGCAGCCAAGGCCAGGTCCTTAGGCGGGCCCGGCCTCACGAGCAGTACTTC; v_gene: TRBV4-1; abundance: .; j_gene: TRBJ2-7; d_gene: .
CDR3aa: CASSDGLAGGSTDTQYF; CDR3nt: TGTGCCAGTAGCGACGGACTAGCGGGAGGAAGCACAGATACGCAGTATTTT; v_gene: TRBV19; abundance: few; j_gene: TRBJ2-3; d_gene: TRBD2
CDR3aa: CASSPAGNPNSPLHF; CDR3nt: TGTGCCAGCTCACCGGCAGGGAATCCCAATTCACCCCTCCACTTT; v_gene: TRBV18; abundance: .; j_gene: TRBJ1-6; d_gene: .